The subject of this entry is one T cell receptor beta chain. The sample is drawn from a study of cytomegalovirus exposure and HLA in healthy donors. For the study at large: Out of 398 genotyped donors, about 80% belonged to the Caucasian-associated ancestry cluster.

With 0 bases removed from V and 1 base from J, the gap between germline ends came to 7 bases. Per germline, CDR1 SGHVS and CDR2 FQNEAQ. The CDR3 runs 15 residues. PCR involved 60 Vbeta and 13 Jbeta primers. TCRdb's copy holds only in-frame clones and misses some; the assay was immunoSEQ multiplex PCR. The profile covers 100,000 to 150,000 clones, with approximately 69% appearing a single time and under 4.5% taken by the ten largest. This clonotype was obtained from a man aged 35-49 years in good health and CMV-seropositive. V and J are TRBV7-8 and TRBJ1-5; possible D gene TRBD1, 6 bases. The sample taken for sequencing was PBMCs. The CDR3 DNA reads TGTGCCAGCAGCTTAGCTAGGGGGAGCAATCAGCCCCAGCATTTT. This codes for CASSLARGSNQPQHF.